This T cell receptor (beta chain) appears in the sequencing data of a study of immune characteristics of hereditary and idiopathic chronic pancreatitis. Chronic pancreatitis tissue was collected during total pancreatectomy with islet autotransplantation. On this clone itself: Other DNA sequences within the sample encode an identical CDR3.

Clones were read by immunoSEQ multiplex PCR, and TCRdb kept only the in-frame ones, dropping some. The table has 9,000 to 10,000 clones, roughly three quarters seen once; the top ten hold around 14%. CDR1 is MNHNS, CDR2 SASEGT, per germline. This CDR3 contains 17 residues. V lost 0 bases and J lost 0; bases outside the gene matches: 6. The chain recombines TRBV6-1 with TRBJ2-3; TRBD2 aligns across 7 bases. Source material: pancreas tissue with idiopathic chronic pancreatitis. The sequence derives from a human donor with chronic pancreatitis. In nucleotides, the CDR3 is TGTGCCAGCAGTGAAGCGAGAGCGGGGAGAAGCACAGATACGCAGTATTTT. Encoded protein: CASSEARAGRSTDTQYF.